Below are 21 T cell receptor beta chains sequenced from a single sample in a study of blood T cells in healthy people across ages. Sample-barcoded 5' priming and a J-beta primer mix drove a second PCR of about 7 to 12 cycles. TCRdb analysed the 5' RACE reads with MiXCR anew, one entry per CDR3 protein. Of 1.5 million to 2 million distinct CDR3 sequences listed, roughly 30% were seen once; the top ten hold around 11%. Sequences were obtained from blood. The receptors stem from a woman aged 25 to 39 in good health.

The table lists this clonotype with a few counts. The CDR3: CASSESTGSGRGAKNIQYF. In DNA, the CDR3 is TGCGCCAGCAGTGAGTCGACAGGGTCGGGTCGCGGGGCCAAAAACATTCAGTACTTC. The chain employs TRBV10-1 and TRBJ2-4; 7 nucleotides agree with TRBD1. V lost 0 bases and J lost 1; bases outside the gene matches: 12. Germline CDR1 reads WNHNN; CDR2 reads SYGVQD (reference sequence). CDR3 length: 19 residues.

This clonotype turned up a few times. This chain uses TRBV11-2 with TRBJ2-7, with a weak D call TRBD1 (7 bases). From germline, CDR1 is SGHAT and CDR2 FQNNGV. The ends were cut back, 6 bases at V and 3 bases at J, with 15 bases in the middle. The CDR3 has 14 residues. The CDR3 DNA reads TGTGCCAGCAGGCTTGGCCAGGGGGGCTACGAGCAGTACTTC. It specifies CASRLGQGGYEQYF.

The chain couples TRBV3-1 to TRBJ2-6; a weak D match, TRBD2 (7 bases). The length of the CDR3 is 17 residues. V was pared by 0 bases and J by 3 bases, with 12 bases between. Germline CDR1 reads LGHDT; CDR2 reads YNNKEL (reference sequence). The CDR3 DNA reads as TGTGCCAGCAGCCAAGAAGGGGGGGCCGGTGGGGCCAACGTCCTGACTTTC. Translating gives CASSQEGGAGGANVLTF.

This clonotype was seen a handful of times. The chain recombines TRBV20-1 with TRBJ2-7, with D possibly being TRBD2 (6 bases). Germline values: CDR1 DFQATT, CDR2 SNEGSKA (reference sequence). Deletions cut 1 base from V and 2 bases from J, with 15 bases between. The CDR3 loop spans 15 amino acids. As DNA, the CDR3 is TGCAGTGCTAGAGCCTCCGGGACTGGAACCTACGAGCAGTACTTC. It is translated as CSARASGTGTYEQYF.

The chain is built from TRBV27 and TRBJ2-7; 7 bases line up with TRBD1. Germline V gives CDR1 MNHEY, CDR2 SMNVEV (reference sequence). Trimming removed 5 bases from V and 2 bases from J; junction bases left unmatched: 12. The CDR3 loop spans 16 amino acids. The CDR3 is CASSRSDRVSAYEQYF. In DNA, the CDR3 is TGTGCCAGCAGTCGATCCGACAGGGTTTCGGCCTACGAGCAGTACTTC.

V and J are TRBV12-3 or TRBV12-4 and TRBJ2-3; no firm D call. V shed 5 bases and J shed 5 bases, with 14 bases lying between them. The CDR3 is made up of 14 amino acids. The CDR3 here is CASSHRTYGDTQYF. In DNA form, the CDR3 reads TGTGCCAGCAGTCATAGGACCTACGGAGATACGCAGTATTTT.

This clonotype was observed a single time. The chain couples TRBV3-1 to TRBJ2-2; D perhaps matches TRBD2 (5 bases). Germline V gives CDR1 LGHDT, CDR2 YNNKEL (reference sequence). The CDR3 sequence is 18 residues long. V was clipped by 0 bases and J by 6 bases, with 20 bases between them. The CDR3 is CASSQEGGRAHPSGELFF. Here the CDR3 DNA reads TGTGCCAGCAGCCAAGAAGGAGGCAGAGCCCACCCATCCGGGGAGCTGTTTTTT.

In this sample, this clonotype turned up a few times. The chain employs TRBV6-5 and TRBJ2-7; TRBD2 might be the D (6 bases). Trimming removed 0 bases from V and 3 bases from J, with 12 bases in between. Germline V gives CDR1 MNHEY, CDR2 SVGAGI. CDR3 length: 15 amino acids. The CDR3 sequence: CASSYSGLANYEQYF. The CDR3 region has the DNA TGTGCCAGCAGTTACTCAGGGCTAGCGAACTACGAGCAGTACTTC.

This clonotype was found a few times. This chain uses TRBV10-3 with TRBJ2-3, with TRBD2 matching 8 bases. V was clipped by 7 bases and J by 2 bases; unmatched bases: 5. CDR1 ENHRY and CDR2 SYGVKD come from the germline V gene. The length of the CDR3 is 14 residues. This CDR3 is CAITTSDNTDTQYF. CDR3 coding DNA: TGTGCCATCACGACTAGCGACAACACAGATACGCAGTATTTT.

This clonotype has a handful of counts. The chain joins TRBV2 to TRBJ2-7; the D is unclear. This CDR3 has 14 residues. V lost 4 bases and J 2 bases, leaving 12 bases between the germline ends. Germline CDR1 reads SNHLY; CDR2 reads FYNNEI. The DNA for the CDR3 is TGTGCCAGCAGTGGAGGCAACAGAGCCTACGAGCAGTACTTC. It translates to CASSGGNRAYEQYF.

The chain links TRBV20-1 to TRBJ1-1; D unclear. Trimming shortened V by 0 bases and J by 4 bases, and 6 bases separated the two germline ends. CDR1 is DFQATT, CDR2 SNEGSKA, per germline (reference sequence). This CDR3 is 12 amino acids long. CDR3 bases: TGCAGTGCTAGAGATGGGGTCACTGAAGCTTTCTTT. Its protein product is CSARDGVTEAFF.

This clonotype appeared a single time. The chain combines TRBV6-1 with TRBJ2-3; perhaps TRBD2 as D (6 bases). V gave up 1 base and J gave up 3 bases, with 14 bases separating them. Germline-derived CDR1 and CDR2 are MNHNS and SASEGT. The CDR3 spans 16 residues. Written as DNA, the CDR3 is TGTGCCAGCAGTGAAGTCACGGGACTTCCGACAGATACGCAGTATTTT. It codes for CASSEVTGLPTDTQYF.

The gene calls are TRBV18 and TRBJ2-7, with D tentatively TRBD1 (6 bases). Trimming stripped 2 bases from V and 1 base from J, with 12 bases between. CDR1 is KGHSH and CDR2 is LQKENI in the germline V gene. This CDR3 comprises 15 residues. CDR3 loop: CASSPGWGPSYEQYF. DNA for the CDR3: TGTGCCAGCTCACCAGGGTGGGGGCCTTCCTACGAGCAGTACTTC.

This clonotype was recorded a few times. The chain combines TRBV27 with TRBJ2-3; TRBD2 is a possible D gene (6 bases). The CDR3 extends over 15 amino acids. Looked up from germline, CDR1 is MNHEY and CDR2 is SMNVEV (reference sequence). The V gene lost 6 bases and the J gene lost 4 bases, with 17 bases spanning the gap. The CDR3 loop reads CASSPGGDGADTQYF. DNA for the CDR3: TGTGCCAGCAGCCCCGGCGGGGATGGGGCAGATACGCAGTATTTT.

This clonotype was observed a handful of times. The chain uses TRBV5-1 and TRBJ2-1; D remains unclear. The V and J ends lost 0 bases and 0 bases respectively, with 10 bases between them. Germline assignment: CDR1 SGHRS and CDR2 YFSETQ. CDR3 length: 16 amino acids. Here the CDR3 DNA reads TGCGCCAGCAGCTTGGCCGGTCCCAACTCCTACAATGAGCAGTTCTTC. It codes for CASSLAGPNSYNEQFF.

This clonotype was observed a few times. The V call is TRBV29-1, the J call TRBJ2-3; D ambiguous. The length of the CDR3 is 13 residues. Trimming took 0 bases from V and 2 from J, leaving 6 bases between them. Germline V gene lookup returns CDR1 SQVTM and CDR2 ANQGSEA. The CDR3 bases are TGCAGCGTTGAAGACTACCCCACAGATACGCAGTATTTT. Its protein is CSVEDYPTDTQYF.

The chain joins TRBV7-3 to TRBJ1-1; no firm D call. This CDR3 has 14 residues. The germline V gene has CDR1 SGHTA and CDR2 FQGTGA. V dropped 7 bases and J dropped 1 base, with 13 bases sitting between them. This CDR3 is CASKFLSSNTEAFF. The CDR3 DNA is TGTGCCAGCAAATTCCTTTCTTCGAACACTGAAGCTTTCTTT.

The rearrangement joins TRBV15 to TRBJ2-1, with a tentative D call TRBD2 (5 bases). The germline V and J ends were trimmed by 0 bases and 5 bases, with 14 bases remaining between them. This CDR3 contains 16 residues. Germline V gives CDR1 LNHNV, CDR2 YYDKDF (reference sequence). The DNA of the CDR3 is TGTGCCACCAGCAGAGATCAGGAGGCAGCCAACAATGAGCAGTTCTTC. Protein: CATSRDQEAANNEQFF. The whole variable domain, filled in from reference TRBV15 and TRBJ2-1, reads DAMVIQNPRYQVTQFGKPVTLSCSQTLNHNVMYWYQQKSSQAPKLLFHYYDKDFNNEADTPDNFQSRRPNTSFCFLDIRSPGLGDTAMYLCATSRDQEAANNEQFFGPGTRLTVL.

The rearrangement joins TRBV2 to TRBJ1-2; possibly TRBD1 for D (5 bases). Trimming removed 1 base from V and 6 bases from J, with 6 bases in between. Germline CDR1 SNHLY, CDR2 FYNNEI. The length of the CDR3 is 12 residues. The CDR3 here is CASSEEGNGYTF. The CDR3 coding sequence is TGTGCCAGCAGTGAAGAGGGGAATGGCTACACCTTC.

The V call is TRBV7-9, the J call TRBJ2-1; no clear D gene. Germline V lookup: CDR1 SEHNR, CDR2 FQNEAQ (reference sequence). The CDR3 is made up of 14 amino acids. V gave up 5 bases and J gave up 4 bases, with 12 bases separating them. The CDR3 is CASSKVRGYNEQFF. DNA of the CDR3: TGTGCCAGCAGCAAAGTTCGAGGATACAATGAGCAGTTCTTC.

The V call is TRBV4-1, the J call TRBJ2-3, with 7 bases identical to TRBD2. This CDR3 contains 16 residues. J lost 2 bases, V lost 9 bases, and 14 bases had no gene match. The germline CDR1 and CDR2 sequences are MGHRA and YSYEKL. The CDR3 sequence: CASRPPGGSLTDTQYF. CDR3 DNA: TGCGCCAGTCGGCCCCCTGGCGGGAGTCTCACAGATACGCAGTATTTT.